This T cell receptor (beta chain) was obtained from a study of T cells after yellow fever vaccination. Regarding the study as a whole: Subsequent booster samples again held most clones from primary vaccination (less than 98% CD4, about 90% CD8). Weaker overall, the secondary response nonetheless peaked faster (day 5 versus 15). A small proportion of clonotypes was detected in both the CD4 and CD8 compartments.

CDR1 MNHEY and CDR2 SMNVEV come from the germline V gene (reference sequence). The CDR3 has 16 residues. Trimming removed 3 bases from V and 3 bases from J, with 18 bases in between. As to this clonotype: The antigen is undetermined.

TCR cDNA was made by 5'RACE template switching, adding a universal primer site and UMIs. MiXCR was run by TCRdb on the 5' RACE reads, yielding one entry per CDR3 protein. The sample lists some 350,000 distinct CDR3 sequences, roughly 4.3% occurring once. Sequencing was performed on PBMCs, taken 5 days after the yellow fever booster vaccination. This clonotype originated in a young man who received the YFV17D yellow fever vaccine. The V call is TRBV27, the J call TRBJ2-7; possibly TRBD2 for D (6 bases). The CDR3 region is CASSFRGGTDYYEQYF. DNA for the CDR3: TGTGCCAGCAGTTTTCGTGGAGGGACGGATTACTACGAGCAGTACTTC.